The 4 T cell receptor beta chains below all came from one sample that was sequenced in a study of T cell responses to AZD1222 COVID-19 vaccine. Here immunoSEQ multiplex PCR was the method, and the copy in TCRdb shows in-frame clones only, minus some. The sample holds about 83,000 clones, approximately 88% seen once. The sample was peripheral blood, taken on day 0 of MenACWY control vaccination. These receptors all come from an adult in good health.

This sequence joins TRBV12-3 or TRBV12-4 and TRBJ1-2; the D is unclear. V shed 6 bases and J shed 4 bases, with 9 bases lying between them. The CDR3 extends over 12 amino acids. Here the CDR3 reads CASRSGGYGYTF. CDR3 sequence (DNA): TGTGCCAGCAGGTCCGGCGGCTATGGCTACACCTTC.

The V and J genes are TRBV5-6 and TRBJ2-1, with D tentatively TRBD1 or TRBD2 (6 bases each). Trimming took 0 bases from V and 12 from J, leaving 22 bases between them. The length of the CDR3 is 16 residues. In germline, CDR1 is SGHDT, CDR2 YYEEEE. The CDR3 nucleotides read TGTGCCAGCAGCTTGGACGGGCGGGATGCCCTCAGGGGGCAGTTCTTC. Its translation: CASSLDGRDALRGQFF.

The chain is built from TRBV27 and TRBJ2-7; a weak D match, TRBD2 (5 bases). Germline-derived CDR1 and CDR2 are MNHEY and SMNVEV (reference sequence). The CDR3 is 13 residues long. V lost 6 bases to trimming and J lost 1 base, with 10 bases between them. DNA for the CDR3: TGTGCCAGCAGCTCGAGGGAGTCCTACGAGCAGTACTTC. Protein product: CASSSRESYEQYF.

This sequence joins TRBV28 and TRBJ1-2; D not certain. Germline V gene data show CDR1 as MDHEN and CDR2 as SYDVKM. The CDR3 contains 12 residues. V gave up 4 bases and J gave up 8 bases, with 11 bases separating them. The CDR3 region is CASSSIGWGYTF. The CDR3 DNA is TGTGCCAGCAGTTCTATAGGTTGGGGCTACACCTTC.